This is a list of T cell receptor beta chains from one sample in a study of control samples from healthy donors and cancer patients. The repertoire was sequenced with immunoSEQ multiplex PCR; TCRdb's copy has only in-frame clones and lacks some. The profile shows tens of thousands of clones, 90% to 95% of them singletons. Sequenced sample: PBMCs. The receptors were gathered from a man in his fifties or sixties with lung cancer. The CDR3 runs from the conserved cysteine through the conserved F or W. D genes are given only for firm matches. Clone sizes are given selectively: once, few, many, or a class where the clone is expanded.

V,size,J,length,D,DNA,CDR3
TRBV6-2/TRBV6-3,-,TRBJ1-1,16,-,TGTGCCAGCAGTTACCCTGGAGGCAGGGTGGGCACTGAAGCTTTCTTT,CASSYPGGRVGTEAFF
TRBV18,-,TRBJ1-3,16,-,TGTGCCAGCTCACGAAGCCGGGACAACTCTGGAAACACCATATATTTT,CASSRSRDNSGNTIYF
TRBV7-2,-,TRBJ1-1,15,-,TGTGCCAGCAGCTTCGATAGGGCAGGGAACACTGAAGCTTTCTTT,CASSFDRAGNTEAFF
TRBV30,-,TRBJ1-5,13,-,TGTGCCTGGAGTGAGGGACCGGACAGACCCCAGCATTTT,CAWSEGPDRPQHF
TRBV1,-,TRBJ2-2,15,-,TGCACCAGCCGGGAGCTAGCGGGGAACACCGGGGAGCTGTTTTTT,CTSRELAGNTGELFF
TRBV3-1/TRBV3-2,-,TRBJ1-1,12,-,TGTGCCAGCAGCCATTCGGGAGTTGAAGCTTTCTTT,CASSHSGVEAFF
TRBV12-3/TRBV12-4,-,TRBJ1-2,13,TRBD1,TGTGCCAGCAGACCCCGGACAGGGATTGCCTACACCTTC,CASRPRTGIAYTF
TRBV30,-,TRBJ1-6,13,TRBD1,TGTGCCTGGATGGGACAGCCAGGATCACCCCTCCACTTT,CAWMGQPGSPLHF
TRBV11-2,-,TRBJ1-1,13,-,TGTGCCAGCAGCTTAGGCGGGGAGACTGAAGCTTTCTTT,CASSLGGETEAFF
TRBV27,-,TRBJ1-1,14,-,TGTGCCAGCAGTTTATCCTGGACGGGCACTGAAGCTTTCTTT,CASSLSWTGTEAFF
TRBV19,-,TRBJ1-1,13,TRBD1,TGTGCCAGTAGCCGAGAACAGGGGGCTGAAGCTTTCTTT,CASSREQGAEAFF
TRBV3-1/TRBV3-2,-,TRBJ2-2,15,-,TGTGCCAGCAGCCAAGATGAGGCCTTCACCGGGGAGCTGTTTTTT,CASSQDEAFTGELFF
TRBV19,-,TRBJ2-5,15,TRBD1,TGTGCCAGTAGTATAACCGGACAGGGAAAAGAGACCCAGTACTTC,CASSITGQGKETQYF
TRBV19,-,TRBJ1-1,13,-,TGTGCCAGTAGTATAATCTCCAACACTGAAGCTTTCTTT,CASSIISNTEAFF
TRBV12-2,-,TRBJ2-3,18,-,TGTGCAAGTCGCTTATACAAACGGGCTAGCGGGGGCACAGATACGCAGTATTTT,CASRLYKRASGGTDTQYF
TRBV6-2/TRBV6-3,-,TRBJ2-2,15,TRBD2,TGTGCCAGCAGTTACGAGGGACTAGGCACCGGGGAGCTGTTTTTT,CASSYEGLGTGELFF
TRBV7-9,-,TRBJ2-1,13,-,TGTGCCAGCATCCCTTCGGTAGGTGATGAGCAGTTCTTC,CASIPSVGDEQFF
TRBV29-1,-,TRBJ1-2,15,TRBD1,TGCAGCGTTGACACCCGGGGACAGGCAGACTATGGCTACACCTTC,CSVDTRGQADYGYTF
TRBV7-9,-,TRBJ1-4,14,-,TGTGCCAGCAGCTTGCAGACAACTAATGAAAAACTGTTTTTT,CASSLQTTNEKLFF
TRBV18,once,TRBJ1-1,14,-,TGTGCCAGCTCACCACAGAACGTGAACACTGAAGCTTTCTTT,CASSPQNVNTEAFF
TRBV19,-,TRBJ1-5,13,-,TGTGCCAGTACCGGGACGGGGAGCCAGCCCCAGCATTTT,CASTGTGSQPQHF
TRBV7-2,-,TRBJ2-2,17,-,TGTGCCAGCAGCCCCCAGTCCGGGGGGCCAAACACCGGGGAGCTGTTTTTT,CASSPQSGGPNTGELFF
TRBV4-1,-,TRBJ1-1,15,TRBD1,TGCGCCAGCAGCCCATTGACAGGGGGGAACACTGAAGCTTTCTTT,CASSPLTGGNTEAFF
TRBV15,-,TRBJ2-6,17,-,TGTGCCACCAGCAGAGAAGGTGAATACTCTGGGGCCAACGTCCTGACTTTC,CATSREGEYSGANVLTF
TRBV7-6,-,TRBJ1-2,15,-,TGTGCCAGCAGCCCATCCGTGTCGGGTCTAGAGGGCTACACCTTC,CASSPSVSGLEGYTF
TRBV29-1,-,TRBJ2-3,15,TRBD1,TGCAGCGTTGAAAAGGGACAGGCTAGCACAGATACGCAGTATTTT,CSVEKGQASTDTQYF
TRBV5-1,-,TRBJ2-1,15,-,TGCGCCAGCAGCTCGGGGACCCTTTCCTACAATGAGCAGTTCTTC,CASSSGTLSYNEQFF
TRBV5-5,-,TRBJ1-1,13,-,TGTGCCAGCAGCTTCCAGCTTAACACTGAAGCTTTCTTT,CASSFQLNTEAFF
TRBV18,-,TRBJ2-3,13,-,TGTGCCAGCTCACCACCGGCTGCTGATACGCAGTATTTT,CASSPPAADTQYF
TRBV6-5,-,TRBJ2-5,14,TRBD1,TGTGCCAGCTGCAGGGGGCGAGCACAAGAGACCCAGTACTTC,CASCRGRAQETQYF
TRBV28,-,TRBJ1-6,16,-,TGTGCCAGCAGTCTGTCCTCCGGAACTCTTAATTCACCCCTCCACTTT,CASSLSSGTLNSPLHF
TRBV28,-,TRBJ1-4,13,-,TGTGCCAGCAGTTCACCAGACAGGGAAAAACTGTTTTTT,CASSSPDREKLFF